The present entry profiles one TCR beta chain with its context. Its cognate antigen is unknown. A single record per CDR3 protein comes from TCRdb applying MiXCR to the RACE reads. The sample includes approximately 82,000 distinct CDR3 sequences, 10% to 15% of them seen just once. The record originates from a study of human T cells and chemical hapten exposure. Documented time point: patch test 1, 2 weeks after DPC sensitization. The treatment was: therapeutic diphenylcyclopropenone sensitization with weekly scalp DPC. Regarding the study as a whole: High-frequency TCRs, those above 1 in 1000, stayed the same after DPC sensitization.

The receptor was derived from a woman aged 55 to 70 with alopecia areata. Some clones in this sample may be carry-over from other donors' samples. The input for sequencing was whole blood, taken in connection with sensitization to the hapten diphenylcyclopropenone (DPC).

CDR3 DNA: TGTGCCAGCAGTGACCCTTCCGGGACAGGGACTCGAGATACGCAGTATTTT. Its translation is CASSDPSGTGTRDTQYF. The chain links TRBV6-1 to TRBJ2-3, with TRBD1 matching 9 bases. With V trimmed by 3 bases and J by 5 bases, 12 bases remained unmatched. The V gene's germline CDR1 is MNHNS and CDR2 SASEGT. This CDR3 is built from 17 residues.